The 8 T cell receptor beta chains presented below share a single source sample, sequenced in a study of CD8+ T cells in alopecia areata. Investigators isolated RNA and reverse transcribed it into cDNA to act as the sequencing template. The table came from immunoSEQ multiplex PCR; TCRdb's copy has only in-frame clones and leaves some out. Of about 220,000 clones listed, about 57% were seen once; the top ten hold 1.6%. Treatment denoted: oral pan-JAK inhibitor, 5-10 mg twice daily. The sample consisted of CD4+ T cells sorted from blood, taken at week 4, from a patient treated with tofacitinib. These receptors came from a human donor with alopecia areata.

The chain couples TRBV25-1 to TRBJ1-1; no reliable D call. The CDR3 has 13 amino acids. Germline lookup yields CDR1 MGHDK and CDR2 SYGVNS. V lost 5 bases and J lost 2, with 9 bases in between. CDR3 amino acids: CASSQTPNTEAFF. The CDR3 DNA reads as TGTGCCAGCAGTCAAACACCAAACACTGAAGCTTTCTTT.

The V and J genes are TRBV25-1 and TRBJ1-2; maybe TRBD1 (5 bases). This CDR3 is built from 15 residues. V lost 7 bases and J lost 4, with 19 bases in between. Germline V gene sequence: CDR1 MGHDK, CDR2 SYGVNS. In nucleotides, the CDR3 is TGTGCCAGCACCCCCGGTGGGGCGAGGATCTATGGCTACACCTTC. This sequence encodes CASTPGGARIYGYTF.

The chain recombines TRBV29-1 with TRBJ2-2, with D perhaps TRBD1 (6 bases). Trimming pared 3 bases from V and 2 bases from J, leaving 10 bases between. The germline V gene has CDR1 SQVTM and CDR2 ANQGSEA. The CDR3 has 14 amino acids. CDR3 residues: CSVDSGTNTGELFF. CDR3 nucleotide sequence: TGCAGCGTTGACTCAGGGACAAACACCGGGGAGCTGTTTTTT.

The J gene is TRBJ2-1, the V gene TRBV5-1, with 7 bases lining up with TRBD1. The CDR3 loop spans 13 amino acids. CDR1 is SGHRS and CDR2 is YFSETQ in the germline V gene. The ends lost 5 bases at V and 6 bases at J; junction bases unmatched: 5. The DNA for the CDR3 is TGCGCCAGCAGTCGGGACAGATCCAATGAGCAGTTCTTC. Translation gives CASSRDRSNEQFF.

The sample holds a few counts of this clone. The rearrangement joins TRBV9 to TRBJ1-4; 7 positions match TRBD1. CDR3 length: 15 amino acids. V lost 0 bases to trimming and J lost 7 bases; unmatched junction nucleotides: 6. Germline values: CDR1 SGDLS, CDR2 YYNGEE. CDR3 amino acids: CASSVEGARGEKLFF. The CDR3 DNA reads TGTGCCAGCAGCGTAGAGGGGGCGAGGGGTGAAAAACTGTTTTTT.

This CDR3 reads CASSLANTGELFF. The CDR3 DNA reads as TGTGCCAGCTCACTAGCGAACACCGGGGAGCTGTTTTTT. The V gene is TRBV6-1, the J gene TRBJ2-2, with D possibly being TRBD2 (5 bases). Germline assignment: CDR1 MNHNS and CDR2 SASEGT. CDR3 length: 13 amino acids. V lost 8 bases, J lost 0 bases, and 7 bases lay in between.

The chain employs TRBV30 and TRBJ2-6; D might be TRBD1 (6 bases). Germline lookup yields CDR1 GTSNPN and CDR2 SVGIG (reference sequence). The germline V and J ends were trimmed by 4 bases and 9 bases, with 22 bases remaining between them. CDR3 length equals 16 residues. The chain's CDR3 is CAWTGTRTSGGNVLTF. CDR3 bases: TGTGCCTGGACCGGGACAAGAACTTCGGGCGGCAACGTCCTGACTTTC.

This chain links TRBV2 with TRBJ1-1, with a weak D call TRBD1 (5 bases). CDR1 and CDR2 from the germline V gene are SNHLY and FYNNEI. With 7 bases removed from V and 3 bases from J, the gap between germline ends came to 18 bases. The CDR3 covers 15 residues. The CDR3 sequence is CASNRDPPAYTEAFF. The CDR3 DNA is TGTGCCAGCAACCGGGACCCACCCGCGTACACTGAAGCTTTCTTT.